This TCR beta chain was identified during a study of vaccination effects on CD4 cells after COVID-19. Across the whole study: Vaccine administered to participants consisted of two doses of either BNT162b2 or mRNA-1273.

Clones were read by immunoSEQ multiplex PCR, and TCRdb kept only the in-frame ones, dropping some. Among tens of thousands of clones listed, about 63% were seen once. ViraFEST assay sequencing came after antigen-specific CD4+ T cells were expanded with viral peptide pools. Researchers isolated CD4+ T cells once less than 13 days of culture had elapsed. None of these healthy vaccinees had been infected with SARS-CoV-2 before vaccination. Roughly 1.9 million PBMC were placed in each well, which was supplemented with 8.5 to 10 IU/ml IL-2 and around 9.4 ug/ml peptides. Days 3 and 7 were when half the medium was replaced with IL-2 medium. The study's findings and limits: Limitations: small convalescent group and missing early post-infection timepoints.

CDR3 length: 12 residues. Trimming pared 2 bases from V and 11 bases from J, leaving 7 bases between. This clone appeared once. Antigen unknown. The receptor was isolated from a human donor who received a COVID-19 vaccine. The chain carries TRBV12-3 or TRBV12-4 and TRBJ1-6; no reliable D call. This sample comprised CD4+ T cells from PBMCs cultured with HCoV-NL63 spike peptides, obtained before COVID-19 vaccination. This CDR3 is CASSLHDPPLHF. The CDR3 bases are TGTGCCAGCAGTTTACATGACCCACCCCTCCACTTT.